This T cell receptor (beta chain) was profiled in a study of blood T cell repertoires in COVID-19. Across the study: Material from acute and convalescent COVID-19 was sourced from the United States, Italy and Spain.

V dropped 3 bases and J dropped 8 bases, with 22 bases sitting between them. From germline, CDR1 is MDHEN and CDR2 SYDVKM. The CDR3 length is 17 residues. As processed by the authors: Reference gene primer amplification yielded estimated nucleated cell counts. Generated by immunoSEQ multiplex PCR, the TCRdb table keeps only in-frame clones and is missing some. D and trimming were read from the DNA, whereas the V and J calls and clone size are those reported in that table. The sample contains more than 250,000 clones, about 90% of which appear only once. V usage is TRBV28 and J usage is TRBJ1-4; D is possibly TRBD1 (6 bases). The source is a man between 18 and 35 years old who had recovered from COVID-19. The sequenced sample consisted of peripheral blood. This CDR3 reads CASSFGQGRTAEEKLFF. The DNA for the CDR3 is TGTGCCAGCAGTTTTGGTCAGGGGCGCACCGCGGAAGAAAAACTGTTTTTT.